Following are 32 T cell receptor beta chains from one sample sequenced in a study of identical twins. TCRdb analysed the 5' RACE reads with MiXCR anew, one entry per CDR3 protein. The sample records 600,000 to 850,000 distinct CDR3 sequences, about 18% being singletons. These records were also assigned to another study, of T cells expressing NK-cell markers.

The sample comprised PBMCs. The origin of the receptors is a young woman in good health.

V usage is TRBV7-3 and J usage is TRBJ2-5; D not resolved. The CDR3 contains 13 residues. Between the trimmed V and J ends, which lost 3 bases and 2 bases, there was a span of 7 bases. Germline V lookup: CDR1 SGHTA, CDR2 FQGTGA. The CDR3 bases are TGTGCCAGCAGCTTCACCTATCAAGAGACCCAGTACTTC. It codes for CASSFTYQETQYF.

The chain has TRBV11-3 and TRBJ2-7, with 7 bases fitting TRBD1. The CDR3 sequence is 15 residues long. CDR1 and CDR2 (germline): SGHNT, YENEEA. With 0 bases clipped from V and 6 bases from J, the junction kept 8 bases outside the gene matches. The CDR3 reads CASSLEGTATGEQYF. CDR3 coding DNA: TGTGCCAGCAGCTTAGAGGGGACAGCTACCGGCGAGCAGTACTTC.

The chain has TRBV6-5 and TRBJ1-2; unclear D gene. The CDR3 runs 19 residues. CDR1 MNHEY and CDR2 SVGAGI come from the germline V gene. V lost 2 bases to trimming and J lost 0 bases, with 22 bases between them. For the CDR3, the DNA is TGTGCCAGCAGTTACGCCCCCCGAGGCCGCCACACCGCTAACTATGGCTACACCTTC. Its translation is CASSYAPRGRHTANYGYTF.

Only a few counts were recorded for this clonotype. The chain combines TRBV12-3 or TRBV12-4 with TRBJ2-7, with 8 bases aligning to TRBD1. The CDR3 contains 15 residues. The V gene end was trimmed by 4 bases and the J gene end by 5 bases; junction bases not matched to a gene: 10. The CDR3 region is CASSYTGTGGDEQYF. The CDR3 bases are TGTGCCAGCAGTTACACCGGGACAGGCGGGGACGAGCAGTACTTC.

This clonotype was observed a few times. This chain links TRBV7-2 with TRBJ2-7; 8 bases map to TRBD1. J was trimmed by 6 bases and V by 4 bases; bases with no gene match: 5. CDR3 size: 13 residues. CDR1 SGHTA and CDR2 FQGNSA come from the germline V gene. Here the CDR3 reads CASSSGQGVEQYF. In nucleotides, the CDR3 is TGTGCCAGCAGCTCCGGACAGGGCGTCGAGCAGTACTTC.

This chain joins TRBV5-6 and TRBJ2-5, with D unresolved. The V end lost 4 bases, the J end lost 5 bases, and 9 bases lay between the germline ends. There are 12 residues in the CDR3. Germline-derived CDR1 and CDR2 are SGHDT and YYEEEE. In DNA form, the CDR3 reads TGTGCCAGCAGCGGTTCGGCGGAGACCCAGTACTTC. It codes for CASSGSAETQYF.

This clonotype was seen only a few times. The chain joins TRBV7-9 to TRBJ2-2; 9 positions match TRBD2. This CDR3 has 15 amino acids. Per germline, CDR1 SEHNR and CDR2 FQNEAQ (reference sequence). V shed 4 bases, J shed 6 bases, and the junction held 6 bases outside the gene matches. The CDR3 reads CASSSLAGEAGELFF. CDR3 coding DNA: TGTGCCAGCAGCTCGTTAGCGGGGGAGGCCGGGGAGCTGTTTTTT.

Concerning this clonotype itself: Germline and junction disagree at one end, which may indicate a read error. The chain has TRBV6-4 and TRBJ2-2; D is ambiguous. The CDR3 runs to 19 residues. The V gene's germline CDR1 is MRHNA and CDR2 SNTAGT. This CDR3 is CASSYSIQLHSGSTGELFF. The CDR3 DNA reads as TGTGCCAGCAGTTACTCGATTCAGCTGCATAGTGGTAGCACCGGGGAGCTGTTTTTT.

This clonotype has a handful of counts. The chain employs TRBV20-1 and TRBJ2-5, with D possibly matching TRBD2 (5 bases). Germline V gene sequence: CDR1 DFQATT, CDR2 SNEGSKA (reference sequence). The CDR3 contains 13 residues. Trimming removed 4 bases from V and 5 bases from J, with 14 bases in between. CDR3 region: CSAKILDLETQYF. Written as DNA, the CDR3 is TGCAGTGCTAAGATACTAGACCTGGAGACCCAGTACTTC.

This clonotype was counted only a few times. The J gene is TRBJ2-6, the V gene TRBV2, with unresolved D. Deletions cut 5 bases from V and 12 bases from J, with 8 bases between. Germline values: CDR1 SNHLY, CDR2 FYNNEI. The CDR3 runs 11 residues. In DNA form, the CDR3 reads TGTGCCAGCAGTAGTATTCTCGTCCTGACTTTC. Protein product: CASSSILVLTF.

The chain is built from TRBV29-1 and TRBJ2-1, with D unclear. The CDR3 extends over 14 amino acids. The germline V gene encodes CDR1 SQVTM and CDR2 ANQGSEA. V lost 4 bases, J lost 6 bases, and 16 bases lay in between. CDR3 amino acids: CSVVGLESANEQFF. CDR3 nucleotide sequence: TGCAGCGTTGTAGGTCTGGAGTCAGCCAATGAGCAGTTCTTC.

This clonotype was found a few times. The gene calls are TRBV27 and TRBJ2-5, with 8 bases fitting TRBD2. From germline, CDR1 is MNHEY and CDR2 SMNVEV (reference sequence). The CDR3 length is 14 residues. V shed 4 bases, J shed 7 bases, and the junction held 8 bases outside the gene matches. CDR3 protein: CASSSIAGPGTQYF. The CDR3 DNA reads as TGTGCCAGCAGTTCAATAGCGGGGCCGGGGACCCAGTACTTC.

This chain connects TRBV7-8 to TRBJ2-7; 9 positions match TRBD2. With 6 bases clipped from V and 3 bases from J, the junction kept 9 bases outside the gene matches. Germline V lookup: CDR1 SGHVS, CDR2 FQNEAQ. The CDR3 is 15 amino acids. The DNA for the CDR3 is TGTGCCAGCAGGACTCCGGGACTAGCACTCTACGAGCAGTACTTC. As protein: CASRTPGLALYEQYF.

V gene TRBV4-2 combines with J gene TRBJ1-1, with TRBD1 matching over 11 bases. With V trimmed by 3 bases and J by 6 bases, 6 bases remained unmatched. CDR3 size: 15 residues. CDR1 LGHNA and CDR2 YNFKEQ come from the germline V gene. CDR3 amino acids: CASSHGTGGNPEAFF. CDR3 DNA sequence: TGTGCCAGCAGCCACGGGACAGGGGGAAATCCTGAAGCTTTCTTT.

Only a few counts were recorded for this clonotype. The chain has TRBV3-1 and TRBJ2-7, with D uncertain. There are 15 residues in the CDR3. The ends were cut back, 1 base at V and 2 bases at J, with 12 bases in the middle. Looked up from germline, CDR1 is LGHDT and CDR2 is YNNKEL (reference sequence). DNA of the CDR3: TGTGCCAGCAGCCAAGGTTACGGGTACGCCTACGAGCAGTACTTC. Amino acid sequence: CASSQGYGYAYEQYF.

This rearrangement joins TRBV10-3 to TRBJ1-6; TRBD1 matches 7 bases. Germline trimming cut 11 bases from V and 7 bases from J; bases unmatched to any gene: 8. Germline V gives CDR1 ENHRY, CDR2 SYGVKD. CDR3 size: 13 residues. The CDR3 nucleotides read TGTGCCGCACAGGGGATGAACAATTCACCCCTCCACTTT. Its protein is CAAQGMNNSPLHF.

This chain's CDR3 is CASSLERNTGELFF. In DNA, the CDR3 is TGTGCCAGCAGCTTAGAAAGAAACACCGGGGAGCTGTTTTTT. This rearrangement joins TRBV7-2 to TRBJ2-2; D uncertain. This CDR3 has 14 amino acids. The germline V and J ends were trimmed by 1 base and 2 bases, with 5 bases remaining between them. Germline V gene data show CDR1 as SGHTA and CDR2 as FQGNSA.

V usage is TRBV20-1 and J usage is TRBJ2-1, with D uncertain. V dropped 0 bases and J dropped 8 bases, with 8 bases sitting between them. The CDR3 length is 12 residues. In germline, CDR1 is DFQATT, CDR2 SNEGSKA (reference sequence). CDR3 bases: TGCAGTGCTAGAGATCGGTTCCATGAGCAGTTCTTC. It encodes CSARDRFHEQFF.

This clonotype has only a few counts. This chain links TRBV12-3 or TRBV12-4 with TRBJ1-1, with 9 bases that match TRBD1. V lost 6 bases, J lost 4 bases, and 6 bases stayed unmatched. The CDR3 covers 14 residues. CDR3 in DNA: TGTGCCAGCAGAGAGACAGGGGGTCTCACTGAAGCTTTCTTT. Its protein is CASRETGGLTEAFF.

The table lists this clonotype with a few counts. The CDR3 nucleotides read TGCAGCGTTGTACAATCACCCTACAATGAGCAGTTCTTC. Encoded protein: CSVVQSPYNEQFF. V usage is TRBV29-1 and J usage is TRBJ2-1, with D hard to call. Germline CDR1 SQVTM, CDR2 ANQGSEA. This CDR3 has 13 amino acids. Between the trimmed V and J ends, which lost 4 bases and 2 bases, there was a span of 9 bases.

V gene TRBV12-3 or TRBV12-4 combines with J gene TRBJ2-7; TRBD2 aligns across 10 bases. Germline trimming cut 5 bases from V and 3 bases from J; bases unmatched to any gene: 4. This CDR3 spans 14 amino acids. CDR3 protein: CASSNSGGLYEQYF. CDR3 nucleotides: TGTGCCAGCAGTAATAGCGGGGGGCTCTACGAGCAGTACTTC.

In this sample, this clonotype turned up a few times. The CDR3 reads CASSLNIGGYGYTF. The CDR3 nucleotides are TGTGCCAGCAGCTTAAATATCGGGGGCTATGGCTACACCTTC. J is TRBJ1-2 and V is TRBV7-3; D is perhaps TRBD1 (5 bases). Germline CDR1 and CDR2: SGHTA and FQGTGA. The CDR3 covers 14 residues. Between the trimmed V and J ends, which lost 1 base and 4 bases, there was a span of 10 bases.

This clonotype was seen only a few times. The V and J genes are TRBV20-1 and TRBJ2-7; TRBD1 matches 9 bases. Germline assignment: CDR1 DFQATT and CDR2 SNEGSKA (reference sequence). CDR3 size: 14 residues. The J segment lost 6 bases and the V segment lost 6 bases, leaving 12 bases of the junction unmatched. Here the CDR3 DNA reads TGCAGTGCCATACCGGGACAGGGTCTATCCGAGCAGTACTTC. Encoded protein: CSAIPGQGLSEQYF.

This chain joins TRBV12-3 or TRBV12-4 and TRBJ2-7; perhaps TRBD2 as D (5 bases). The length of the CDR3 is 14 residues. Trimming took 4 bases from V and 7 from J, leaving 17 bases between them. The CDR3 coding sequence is TGTGCCAGCAGTTCCTTTGGGAGCTCACGGGAGCAGTACTTC. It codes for CASSSFGSSREQYF.

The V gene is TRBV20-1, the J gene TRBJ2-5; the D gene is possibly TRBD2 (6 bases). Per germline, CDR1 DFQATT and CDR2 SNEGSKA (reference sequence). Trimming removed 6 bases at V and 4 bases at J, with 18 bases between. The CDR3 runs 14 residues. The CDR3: CSAPGLGDLETQYF. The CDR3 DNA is TGCAGTGCGCCGGGACTTGGGGATCTAGAGACCCAGTACTTC.

The CDR3 DNA reads TGTGCCAGCAGCCCGGCTGGTTCCAAGACGCAGTATTTT. Its protein is CASSPAGSKTQYF. The chain joins TRBV6-1 to TRBJ2-3; D gene unclear. The CDR3 contains 13 residues. The V gene lost 6 bases and the J gene lost 9 bases, with 16 bases spanning the gap. Germline CDR1 MNHNS, CDR2 SASEGT.

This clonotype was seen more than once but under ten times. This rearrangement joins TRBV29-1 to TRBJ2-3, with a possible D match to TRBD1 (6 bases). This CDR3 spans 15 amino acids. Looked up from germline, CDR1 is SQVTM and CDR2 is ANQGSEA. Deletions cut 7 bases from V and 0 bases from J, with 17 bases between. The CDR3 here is CSARRETGSTDTQYF. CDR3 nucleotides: TGCAGCGCCCGAAGGGAGACAGGTAGCACAGATACGCAGTATTTT.

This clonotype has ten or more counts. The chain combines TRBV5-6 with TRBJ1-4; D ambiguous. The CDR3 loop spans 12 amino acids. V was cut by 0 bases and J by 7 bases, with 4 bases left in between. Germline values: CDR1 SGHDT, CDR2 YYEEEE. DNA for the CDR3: TGTGCCAGCAGCTTGGTGGGTGAAAAACTGTTTTTT. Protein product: CASSLVGEKLFF.

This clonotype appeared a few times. The CDR3 bases are TGCAGCGCCGTGGACAGGGAAACTTCCTACAATGAGCAGTTCTTC. It translates to CSAVDRETSYNEQFF. The chain carries TRBV29-1 and TRBJ2-1, with TRBD1 identical over 8 bases. Germline lookup yields CDR1 SQVTM and CDR2 ANQGSEA. Trimming removed 7 bases from V and 1 base from J; junction bases left unmatched: 9. The CDR3 contains 15 residues.

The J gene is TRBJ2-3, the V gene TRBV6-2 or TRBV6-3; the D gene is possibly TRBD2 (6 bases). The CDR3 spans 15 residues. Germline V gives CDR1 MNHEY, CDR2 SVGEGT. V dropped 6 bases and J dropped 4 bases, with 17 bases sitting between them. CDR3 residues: CASSQGLHPPDTQYF. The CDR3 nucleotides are TGTGCCAGCAGCCAGGGACTTCACCCCCCAGATACGCAGTATTTT.

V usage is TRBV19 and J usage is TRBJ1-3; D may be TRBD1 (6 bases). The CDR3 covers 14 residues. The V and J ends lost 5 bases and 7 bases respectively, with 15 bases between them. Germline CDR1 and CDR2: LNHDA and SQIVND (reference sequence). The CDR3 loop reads CASSPQGILNTIYF. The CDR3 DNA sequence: TGTGCCAGTAGTCCCCAGGGGATCCTGAACACCATATATTTT.

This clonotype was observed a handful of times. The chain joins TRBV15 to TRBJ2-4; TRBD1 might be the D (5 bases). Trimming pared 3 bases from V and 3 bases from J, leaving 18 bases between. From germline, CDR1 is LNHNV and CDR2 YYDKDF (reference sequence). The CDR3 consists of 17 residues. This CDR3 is CATSRALGAKGKNIQYF. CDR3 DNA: TGTGCCACCAGCAGGGCCCTAGGGGCTAAGGGCAAAAACATTCAGTACTTC.